This T cell receptor beta chain was recorded in a study of T-cell memory formation after mild COVID-19. Study in general: TCR clusters were largely donor specific.

Germline lookup yields CDR1 SGHTA and CDR2 FQGNSA. V lost 1 base, J lost 2 bases, and 10 bases lay in between. This CDR3 spans 15 amino acids. The table lists this clonotype with a few counts. Its target is unknown. TCRdb reprocessed the 5' RACE reads via MiXCR and lists one record per CDR3 protein. The sample lists about 290,000 distinct CDR3 sequences, more than 15% occurring once. General study results and limits: Detection of some responders pre-infection suggested pre-existing cross-reactive memory T cells participated.

Material for sequencing was PBMCs or a T cell subset sorted from them (not recorded which). The V call is TRBV7-2, the J call TRBJ2-3, with D unclear. The sequence derives from a young man who had mild COVID-19 (a few samples of this study predate the infection). Cell type and time point are not known. The CDR3 sequence: CASSLGNTFTDTQYF. The CDR3 DNA follows: TGTGCCAGCAGCTTAGGCAACACCTTCACAGATACGCAGTATTTT.